The clone carrying this T cell receptor (beta chain) is a singleton in its sample. This sample includes further DNA sequences coding for the same CDR3. Adults with ileal or ileocolonic Crohn's disease and an indication for resection were eligible. The CDR3 is made up of 14 amino acids. Between the trimmed V and J ends, which lost 4 bases and 2 bases, there was a span of 12 bases. Germline loops: CDR1 SGHVS, CDR2 FQNEAQ. This specimen belongs to a study of T cell repertoires in ileal Crohn's disease. Study at large: All patients had surgery for stricturing (approximately 60%) or penetrating (about 39%) disease.

Profiled with immunoSEQ multiplex PCR; TCRdb holds only in-frame clones, not every one. The data hold about 17,000 clones, with roughly 85% observed a single time. The sample was ileal tissue. The chain has TRBV7-8 and TRBJ2-7, with a tentative D call TRBD1 (6 bases). The sequence derives from an adult with Crohn's disease. This CDR3 is CASSSGQGTYEQYF. As DNA, the CDR3 is TGTGCCAGCAGCTCGGGGCAGGGGACCTACGAGCAGTACTTC.